The rows below give T cell receptor beta chains drawn from one sample of a study of vaccination and CD4 T cells after COVID-19. Their antigens remain unidentified. TCRdb fed the PCR reads into MiXCR, producing one record per CDR3 protein. The sample yields about 20,000 distinct CDR3 sequences, around 42% seen once. Sequenced material: CD4+ T cells from blood, cultured in vitro, taken after SARS-CoV-2 vaccination. These receptors all come from a human donor who had recovered from COVID-19. The CDR3 runs from the conserved cysteine through the conserved F or W. A D gene is named only where the DNA matches it firmly. The listing skips clone size in some rows; elsewhere it reads once, few, many or a size class.

D	J	size	V	CDR3	DNA
TRBD2	TRBJ2-7	-	TRBV19	CASSTHLAGEGYEQYF	TGTGCCAGTAGTACACACCTAGCGGGAGAGGGCTACGAGCAGTACTTC
TRBD1	TRBJ1-5	-	TRBV6-1	CASSGLGTGNQPQHF	TGTGCCAGCAGTGGCCTAGGGACAGGTAATCAGCCCCAGCATTTT
-	TRBJ2-7	few	TRBV20-1	CSARAQGQSYEQYF	TGCAGTGCTAGAGCCCAGGGGCAGTCCTACGAGCAGTACTTC
-	TRBJ1-1	-	TRBV12-3/TRBV12-4	CASSSSVNTEAFF	TGTGCCAGCAGTTCCAGTGTGAACACTGAAGCTTTCTTT
TRBD1	TRBJ2-1	-	TRBV5-4	CASSLRTGTGSNEQFF	TGTGCCAGCAGCTTAAGGACCGGGACAGGGAGCAATGAGCAGTTCTTC
-	TRBJ1-6	-	TRBV7-2	CASSLSQGEGPLHF	TGTGCCAGCAGCTTATCGCAAGGGGAGGGACCCCTCCACTTT
-	TRBJ1-2	-	TRBV2	CARDQGGGNYGYTF	TGTGCCAGGGATCAGGGAGGGGGTAACTATGGCTACACCTTC
-	TRBJ1-1	few	TRBV19	CASSTRAGTISTEAFF	TGTGCCAGTAGTACAAGAGCGGGGACCATATCCACTGAAGCTTTCTTT
TRBD1	TRBJ1-3	-	TRBV4-1	CASSRLQGAGNTIYF	TGCGCCAGCAGCCGACTCCAGGGGGCTGGAAACACCATATATTTT
TRBD1	TRBJ1-1	-	TRBV6-1	CATTQGAGGTEAFF	TGTGCCACTACACAGGGGGCGGGCGGCACTGAAGCTTTCTTT
-	TRBJ2-1	-	TRBV20-1	CSRLEVVYNEQFF	TGCAGCCGGCTAGAAGTGGTTTACAATGAGCAGTTCTTC
-	TRBJ2-7	-	TRBV7-2	CASSLARGYEQYF	TGTGCCAGCAGCTTAGCCAGGGGCTACGAGCAGTACTTC
TRBD1	TRBJ1-1	few	TRBV7-2	CASSSGQGRNTEAFF	TGTGCCAGCAGCTCTGGACAGGGACGGAACACTGAAGCTTTCTTT
-	TRBJ1-5	few	TRBV28	CASSFREQPQHF	TGTGCCAGCAGTTTCAGGGAGCAGCCCCAGCATTTT
-	TRBJ1-5	-	TRBV4-2	CASSQDPDSNQPQHF	TGTGCCAGCAGCCAAGATCCAGATAGCAATCAGCCCCAGCATTTT
TRBD2	TRBJ2-1	-	TRBV25-1	CASSGPWGTSGSNEQFF	TGTGCCAGCAGTGGTCCCTGGGGGACTAGCGGGAGCAATGAGCAGTTCTTC
TRBD1	TRBJ2-7	-	TRBV18	CASSRGTGHEQYF	TGTGCCAGCTCCCGAGGGACAGGCCACGAGCAGTACTTC
-	TRBJ1-5	-	TRBV24-1	CATSGGGNQPQHF	TGTGCCACCAGTGGAGGGGGCAATCAGCCCCAGCATTTT
-	TRBJ1-6	once	TRBV4-2	CASSQVRDGNSPLHF	TGTGCCAGCAGCCAAGTTCGGGACGGGAATTCACCCCTCCACTTT
TRBD2	TRBJ2-5	-	TRBV7-2	CASSKPGLAGGGETQYF	TGTGCCAGCAGCAAGCCGGGACTAGCGGGAGGGGGCGAGACCCAGTACTTC
-	TRBJ1-6	-	TRBV6-1	CASSPHFTWYNSPLHF	TGTGCCAGCAGTCCTCACTTTACCTGGTATAATTCACCCCTCCACTTT
TRBD2	TRBJ2-3	-	TRBV20-1	CSARSEWSGLAGVGGTDTQYF	TGCAGTGCTAGATCCGAATGGTCGGGACTAGCGGGAGTCGGGGGTACAGATACGCAGTATTTT
-	TRBJ2-6	-	TRBV7-9	CASSLSGRRGANVLTF	TGTGCCAGCAGCTTATCAGGCAGGCGTGGGGCCAACGTCCTGACTTTC
TRBD2	TRBJ2-5	-	TRBV19	CASRRGGGLQETQYF	TGTGCCAGTAGACGGGGCGGGGGACTACAAGAGACCCAGTACTTC
TRBD1	TRBJ1-1	-	TRBV7-9	CASSVPGTGGNTEAFF	TGTGCCAGCAGCGTCCCCGGGACAGGGGGCAACACTGAAGCTTTCTTT
-	TRBJ1-2	-	TRBV4-1	CASSQGPADYGYTF	TGCGCCAGCAGCCAGGGCCCGGCGGACTATGGCTACACCTTC
TRBD1	TRBJ1-2	-	TRBV7-9	CASSLTSQGTRSRPYGYTF	TGTGCCAGCAGCTTAACCTCACAGGGGACCCGGAGTAGGCCCTATGGCTACACCTTC
-	TRBJ1-6	few	TRBV29-1	CSVRLGGDSPLHF	TGCAGCGTTAGACTGGGAGGGGATTCACCCCTCCACTTT
-	TRBJ1-2	-	TRBV19	CASITPGSYGYTF	TGTGCCAGTATAACCCCCGGTTCCTATGGCTACACCTTC
-	TRBJ2-7	-	TRBV6-1	CASRREYEQYF	TGTGCCAGCAGAAGAGAATACGAGCAGTACTTC
TRBD1	TRBJ1-6	-	TRBV19	CASTDRGNSPLHF	TGTGCCAGTACGGACAGGGGTAACTCACCCCTCCACTTT
-	TRBJ2-7	few	TRBV20-1	CSARRQGLGEQYF	TGCAGTGCTAGGAGGCAGGGGCTGGGAGAGCAGTACTTC
-	TRBJ2-1	-	TRBV9	CASSVVPGQYNEQFF	TGTGCCAGCAGCGTAGTTCCGGGCCAGTACAATGAGCAGTTCTTC
TRBD1	TRBJ1-2	few	TRBV24-1	CATNSRGQVYYGYTF	TGTGCCACCAATTCCAGGGGGCAGGTATACTATGGCTACACCTTC
TRBD2	TRBJ2-2	-	TRBV12-3/TRBV12-4	CASNQLAGLTGELFF	TGTGCCAGCAACCAGCTAGCGGGCCTTACCGGGGAGCTGTTTTTT
-	TRBJ1-5	few	TRBV6-1	CASSRTPNQPQHF	TGTGCCAGCAGTCGGACACCGAATCAGCCCCAGCATTTT